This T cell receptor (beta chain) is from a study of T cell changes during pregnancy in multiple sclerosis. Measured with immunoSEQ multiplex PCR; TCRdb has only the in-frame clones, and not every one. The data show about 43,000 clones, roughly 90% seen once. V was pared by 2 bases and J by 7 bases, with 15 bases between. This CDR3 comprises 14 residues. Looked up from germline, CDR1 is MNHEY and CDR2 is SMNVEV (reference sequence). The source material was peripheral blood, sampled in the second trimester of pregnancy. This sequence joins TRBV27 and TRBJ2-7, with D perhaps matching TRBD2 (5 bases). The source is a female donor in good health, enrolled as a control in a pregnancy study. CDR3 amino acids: CASSLGSRSGEQYF. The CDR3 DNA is TGTGCCAGCAGTTTAGGGTCCCGTTCGGGAGAGCAGTACTTC.